The next 27 T cell receptor beta chains were all read from a single sample in a study of T-cell memory formation after mild COVID-19. TCRdb called the 5' RACE reads again in MiXCR, with one record for every CDR3 protein. The sample records approximately 290,000 distinct CDR3 sequences, just under 20% being singletons. The sample comprised PBMCs or a T cell subset sorted from them (not recorded which). The receptors here all came from a man between 18 and 29 years old who had mild COVID-19 (a few samples of this study predate the infection). Cell type and time point are not known.

The chain carries TRBV5-1 and TRBJ2-7, with 8 bases fitting TRBD1. Germline lookup yields CDR1 SGHRS and CDR2 YFSETQ. The trim removed 7 bases at V and 5 bases at J, leaving 11 bases unmatched. CDR3 length equals 14 residues. In DNA, the CDR3 is TGCGCCAGCTCGACCGGACAGGGTTGGGACGAGCAGTACTTC. Protein sequence: CASSTGQGWDEQYF.

This clonotype was picked up a small number of times. The V call is TRBV5-6, the J call TRBJ2-1, with TRBD1 as a possible D gene (5 bases). This CDR3 is built from 11 residues. Trimming shortened V by 4 bases and J by 15 bases, and 14 bases separated the two germline ends. Germline assignment: CDR1 SGHDT and CDR2 YYEEEE. CDR3 DNA sequence: TGTGCCAGCAGCCTGAGGTACAGGAGGTTCTTC. Its translation is CASSLRYRRFF.

This clonotype has only a few counts. The V call is TRBV20-1, the J call TRBJ1-2; the match to TRBD1 covers 12 bases. CDR1 is DFQATT, CDR2 SNEGSKA, per germline (reference sequence). This CDR3 spans 15 amino acids. The CDR3 here is CSVGDRGRVNYGYTF. CDR3 nucleotide sequence: TGCAGCGTGGGGGACAGGGGGCGAGTGAACTATGGCTACACCTTC.

The table lists this clonotype with a few counts. The chain is built from TRBV5-1 and TRBJ1-1, with D hard to call. The germline gives CDR1 SGHRS, CDR2 YFSETQ. V was shortened by 4 bases and J by 3 bases, with 13 bases between the two germline ends. This CDR3 has 14 residues. CDR3 loop: CASSGRESYTEAFF. The CDR3 DNA reads as TGCGCCAGCAGCGGTAGGGAGAGTTACACTGAAGCTTTCTTT.

A few counts support this clonotype. The chain employs TRBV7-9 and TRBJ2-5; 7 positions agree with TRBD1. V gave up 4 bases and J gave up 2 bases; unmatched junction bases: 4. Germline lookup yields CDR1 SEHNR and CDR2 FQNEAQ (reference sequence). The CDR3 consists of 14 residues. Written as DNA, the CDR3 is TGTGCCAGCAGCTCCCGGGACAGACAAGAGACCCAGTACTTC. Protein sequence: CASSSRDRQETQYF.

V and J are TRBV9 and TRBJ2-7; TRBD2 agrees at 8 bases. The CDR3 has 14 residues. V was pared by 4 bases and J by 4 bases, with 7 bases of the junction left unmatched. Germline V gives CDR1 SGDLS, CDR2 YYNGEE. Here the CDR3 reads CASSLGLAGYEQYF. The DNA for the CDR3 is TGTGCCAGCAGCCTCGGCCTAGCGGGTTACGAGCAGTACTTC.

The J gene is TRBJ2-2, the V gene TRBV12-3 or TRBV12-4, with a tentative D call TRBD1 (5 bases). The CDR3 is 15 amino acids. The V and J ends lost 1 base and 4 bases respectively, with 10 bases between them. The CDR3 coding sequence is TGTGCCAGCAGTTTAGGGCAGGGAACCACCGGGGAGCTGTTTTTT. Its translation: CASSLGQGTTGELFF.

Regarding this clonotype: Because the CDR3's place on the DNA is in doubt, the DNA is left out and the CDR3 is given as listed by TCRdb. The chain combines TRBV21-1 with TRBJ2-7; TRBD1 reflects the table's D call only, with no check against the DNA. TRBV21-1 has pseudogene status. The CDR3 length is 15 residues, termini included. The CDR3 protein is CASNPGWGRGIEQYF.

This clonotype was seen more than once but under ten times. V is TRBV10-2 and J is TRBJ1-5; D gene ambiguous. This CDR3 has 13 amino acids. V was pared by 6 bases and J by 6 bases, with 12 bases between. Germline CDR1 is WSHSY and CDR2 is SAAADI. CDR3 sequence: CASSATSGQPQHF. For the CDR3, the DNA is TGCGCCAGCAGCGCCACCTCAGGTCAGCCCCAGCATTTT.

The CDR3 spells CASSPGAPTNYGYTF. CDR3 sequence (DNA): TGTGCCAGCAGCCCCGGGGCGCCAACAAACTATGGCTACACCTTC. The V gene is TRBV14, the J gene TRBJ1-2; a weak D match, TRBD1 (5 bases). The germline CDR1 and CDR2 sequences are SGHDN and FVKESK. V gave up 4 bases and J gave up 2 bases, with 14 bases separating them. This CDR3 contains 15 residues.

V usage is TRBV24-1 and J usage is TRBJ2-2; TRBD1 matches 7 bases. CDR1 and CDR2 from the germline V gene are KGHDR and SFDVKD. CDR3 length: 17 amino acids. With 4 bases clipped from V and 5 bases from J, the junction kept 12 bases outside the gene matches. CDR3 protein: CATSDHENRGETGELFF. CDR3 nucleotide sequence: TGTGCCACCAGTGACCACGAGAACAGGGGTGAAACCGGGGAGCTGTTTTTT.

This clonotype has more than one count but fewer than ten. The rearrangement joins TRBV7-8 to TRBJ2-2; the match to TRBD2 covers 11 bases. The J segment lost 8 bases and the V segment lost 4 bases, leaving 12 bases of the junction unmatched. The germline V gene has CDR1 SGHVS and CDR2 FQNEAQ. The CDR3 contains 17 residues. Written as DNA, the CDR3 is TGTGCCAGCAGCTCACCGGGGGGGACTAGCGGAACAGGGGAGCTGTTTTTT. Translating it yields CASSSPGGTSGTGELFF.

This CDR3 reads CSARGGQGARNEQFF. In nucleotides, the CDR3 is TGCAGCGCCCGGGGTGGGCAGGGGGCTAGGAATGAGCAGTTCTTC. The V gene is TRBV29-1, the J gene TRBJ2-1, with TRBD1 identical over 8 bases. The V gene end was trimmed by 7 bases and the J gene end by 7 bases; junction bases not matched to a gene: 15. The CDR3 covers 15 residues. CDR1 SQVTM and CDR2 ANQGSEA come from the germline V gene.

The table lists this clonotype with a few counts. V is TRBV2 and J is TRBJ2-7; 13 nucleotides line up with TRBD2. V lost 7 bases and J lost 2; bases outside the gene matches: 8. CDR1 is SNHLY and CDR2 is FYNNEI in the germline V gene. The CDR3 contains 16 residues. CDR3 nucleotide sequence: TGTGCCAGCACGAAACGGACTAGCGGGAGAACCTACGAGCAGTACTTC. Encoded protein: CASTKRTSGRTYEQYF.

This clonotype came up a few times. The J gene is TRBJ2-7, the V gene TRBV9; D possibly uses TRBD1 or TRBD2 (5 bases each). Germline values: CDR1 SGDLS, CDR2 YYNGEE. CDR3 length equals 14 residues. V was cut by 5 bases and J by 0 bases, with 12 bases left in between. The CDR3 DNA is TGTGCCAGCAGTTATGCAGGGAGCTCCTACGAGCAGTACTTC. As protein: CASSYAGSSYEQYF.

The chain is built from TRBV7-2 and TRBJ1-2, with a possible D match to TRBD1 (5 bases). CDR1 is SGHTA and CDR2 is FQGNSA in the germline V gene. The ends were cut back, 1 base at V and 2 bases at J, with 11 bases in the middle. CDR3 length: 15 residues. Here the CDR3 reads CASSLVGAPNYGYTF. The CDR3, as DNA: TGTGCCAGCAGCTTAGTCGGGGCACCCAACTATGGCTACACCTTC.

In its sample, this clonotype was seen a few times. CDR3 protein: CASSQELAQVTDTQYF. The DNA for the CDR3 is TGTGCCAGCAGCCAAGAATTAGCCCAAGTCACAGATACGCAGTATTTT. The chain joins TRBV4-2 to TRBJ2-3, with D hard to call. The V gene's germline CDR1 is LGHNA and CDR2 YNFKEQ. This CDR3 spans 16 amino acids. The germline V and J ends were trimmed by 0 bases and 2 bases, with 12 bases remaining between them.

The chain carries TRBV29-1 and TRBJ1-4, with D unresolved. Deletions cut 6 bases from V and 0 bases from J, with 11 bases between. Germline CDR1 reads SQVTM; CDR2 reads ANQGSEA. The CDR3 length is 14 residues. The chain's CDR3 is CSVAPEATNEKLFF. In nucleotides, the CDR3 is TGCAGCGTGGCCCCAGAGGCAACTAATGAAAAACTGTTTTTT.

This chain uses TRBV29-1 with TRBJ2-7; no definite D call. The V gene's germline CDR1 is SQVTM and CDR2 ANQGSEA. This CDR3 is built from 11 residues. Trimming pared 8 bases from V and 7 bases from J, leaving 15 bases between. The CDR3 DNA reads as TGCAGCCCAGTTGTTCTGGGGGAGCAGTACTTC. Protein: CSPVVLGEQYF.

The chain carries TRBV5-1 and TRBJ1-1; D ambiguous. Germline CDR1 SGHRS, CDR2 YFSETQ. Trimming took 4 bases from V and 1 from J, leaving 14 bases between them. The CDR3 spans 15 residues. The DNA for the CDR3 is TGCGCCAGCAGCCGGGAAGGGCGGAGGAACACTGAAGCTTTCTTT. Its translation is CASSREGRRNTEAFF.

This clonotype came up a few times. The chain uses TRBV5-1 and TRBJ2-5, with D possibly matching TRBD2 (6 bases). The V end was cut by 4 bases, the J end by 0 bases, with 19 bases between. This CDR3 has 17 residues. CDR1 and CDR2 from the germline V gene are SGHRS and YFSETQ. The CDR3 nucleotides read TGCGCCAGCAGCCCTGGACCTGGGACTCGGTACCAAGAGACCCAGTACTTC. Protein: CASSPGPGTRYQETQYF.

This clonotype was seen more than once but under ten times. CDR3 sequence reads: CASSFGRQGNQPQHF. The CDR3 DNA is TGTGCCAGCAGTTTTGGTCGACAGGGCAATCAGCCCCAGCATTTT. The chain employs TRBV12-3 or TRBV12-4 and TRBJ1-5; weak D call: TRBD1 (6 bases). The CDR3 sequence is 15 residues long. Trimming stripped 3 bases from V and 2 bases from J, with 11 bases between.

This clonotype showed up just a few times. V is TRBV4-2 and J is TRBJ2-3; 7 bases agree with TRBD2. The CDR3 consists of 14 residues. Per the germline V gene, CDR1 is LGHNA and CDR2 is YNFKEQ. Germline trimming cut 10 bases from V and 1 base from J; bases unmatched to any gene: 8. The CDR3 loop is CATSLAGGTDTQYF. CDR3 bases: TGTGCCACGAGCCTTGCGGGAGGCACAGATACGCAGTATTTT.

Remarks on this clonotype: One end of the junction fails to match germline, which may point to a read error. The chain carries TRBV7-9 and TRBJ1-6; the D gene is possibly TRBD1 (5 bases). The CDR3 is made up of 13 amino acids. The germline CDR1 and CDR2 sequences are SEHNR and FQNEAQ (reference sequence). CDR3 sequence (DNA): TGCGCCAGCAGCCATCAGGGTAATTCACCCCTCCACTTT. Protein product: CASSHQGNSPLHF.

The sample holds a few counts of this clonotype. V and J are TRBV20-1 and TRBJ2-2; D may match TRBD1 or TRBD2 (6 bases each). The CDR3 spans 17 residues. The V and J ends lost 3 bases and 2 bases respectively, with 19 bases between them. Germline V lookup: CDR1 DFQATT, CDR2 SNEGSKA (reference sequence). The CDR3 here is CSASTFFGGPNTGELFF. CDR3 DNA sequence: TGCAGTGCTAGTACCTTTTTCGGGGGCCCCAACACCGGGGAGCTGTTTTTT.

This chain connects TRBV5-1 to TRBJ1-2; 11 bases align to TRBD1. Germline CDR1 is SGHRS and CDR2 is YFSETQ. This CDR3 contains 16 residues. After removal of 7 bases from V and 3 bases from J, the junction contained 11 bases not matched to a gene. Here the CDR3 DNA reads TGCGCCAGCGGCCCGGGACAGGGGGAGATCGACTATGGCTACACCTTC. Residues: CASGPGQGEIDYGYTF. The full variable domain, in which reference TRBV5-1 and TRBJ1-2 provide the parts outside the CDR3, is KAGVTQTPRYLIKTRGQQVTLSCSPISGHRSVSWYQQTPGQGLQFLFEYFSETQRNKGNFPGRFSGRQFSNSRSEMNVSTLELGDSALYLCASGPGQGEIDYGYTFGSGTRLTVV.

This clonotype appeared many times. The rearrangement uses TRBV12-3 or TRBV12-4 and TRBJ1-1; D uncertain. Trimming took 1 base from V and 8 from J, leaving 8 bases between them. There are 12 residues in the CDR3. This chain's CDR3 is CASSLGGAEAFF. In nucleotides, the CDR3 is TGTGCCAGCAGTTTAGGAGGCGCAGAAGCTTTCTTT.